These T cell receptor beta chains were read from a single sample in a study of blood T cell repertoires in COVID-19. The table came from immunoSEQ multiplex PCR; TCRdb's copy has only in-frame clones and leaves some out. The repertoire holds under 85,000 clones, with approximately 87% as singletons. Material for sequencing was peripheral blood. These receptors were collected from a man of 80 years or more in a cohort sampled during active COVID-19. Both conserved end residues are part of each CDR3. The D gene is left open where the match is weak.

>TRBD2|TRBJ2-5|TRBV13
TGTGCCAGCAGCTTTTTCGGGGGGGCCCGAGAGACCCAGTACTTC
CASSFFGGARETQYF
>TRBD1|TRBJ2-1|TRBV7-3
TGTGCCAGCACACGACAGGGACCAAGAGGGGACAATGAGCAGTTCTTC
CASTRQGPRGDNEQFF
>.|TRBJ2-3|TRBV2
TGTGCCAGCAGGTGGGGGGGGGCCACCACAGATACGCAGTATTTT
CASRWGGATTDTQYF
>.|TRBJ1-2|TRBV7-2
TGTGCCAGCAGCCCTAACCTACCGGATGGCTACACCTTC
CASSPNLPDGYTF
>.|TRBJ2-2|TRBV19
TGTGCCAGTGTCCAGGGGGGCTGGACCGGGGAGCTGTTTTTT
CASVQGGWTGELFF
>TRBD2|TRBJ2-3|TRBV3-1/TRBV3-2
TGTGCCAGCAGCCAAGATATGCTAGCGGGTAGCACAGATACGCAGTATTTT
CASSQDMLAGSTDTQYF
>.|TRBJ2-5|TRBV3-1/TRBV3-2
TGTGCCAGCAGGGGCACCAGGGTACCCCAAGAGACCCAGTACTTC
CASRGTRVPQETQYF
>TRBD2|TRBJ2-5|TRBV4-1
TGCGCCAGCAGCCAAGATCCGGGACTAGATGCGGAGACCCAGTACTTC
CASSQDPGLDAETQYF
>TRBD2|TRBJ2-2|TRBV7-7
TGTGCCAGCAGCTTAGGGCTAGCGGGAGCCGGTACCGGGGAGCTGTTTTTT
CASSLGLAGAGTGELFF
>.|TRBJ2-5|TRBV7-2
TGTGCCAGCAGCTTAGTGGGTGGTAGGGGCGCCGGAATAGAGACCCAGTACTTC
CASSLVGGRGAGIETQYF